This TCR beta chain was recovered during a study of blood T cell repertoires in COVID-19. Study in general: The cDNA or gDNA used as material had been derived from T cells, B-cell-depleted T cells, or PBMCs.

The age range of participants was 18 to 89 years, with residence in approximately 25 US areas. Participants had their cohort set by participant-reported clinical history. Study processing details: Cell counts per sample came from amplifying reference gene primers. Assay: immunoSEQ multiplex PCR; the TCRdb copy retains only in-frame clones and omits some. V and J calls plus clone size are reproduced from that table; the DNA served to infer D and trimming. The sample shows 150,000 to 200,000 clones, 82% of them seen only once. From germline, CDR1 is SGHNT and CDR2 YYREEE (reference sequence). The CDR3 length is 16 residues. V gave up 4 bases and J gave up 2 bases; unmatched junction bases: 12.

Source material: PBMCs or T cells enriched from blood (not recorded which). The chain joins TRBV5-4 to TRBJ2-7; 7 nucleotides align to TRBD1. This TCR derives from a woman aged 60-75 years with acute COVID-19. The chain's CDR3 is CASSAPVGQMTYEQYF. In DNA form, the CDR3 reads TGTGCCAGCAGCGCCCCAGTGGGACAGATGACCTACGAGCAGTACTTC.